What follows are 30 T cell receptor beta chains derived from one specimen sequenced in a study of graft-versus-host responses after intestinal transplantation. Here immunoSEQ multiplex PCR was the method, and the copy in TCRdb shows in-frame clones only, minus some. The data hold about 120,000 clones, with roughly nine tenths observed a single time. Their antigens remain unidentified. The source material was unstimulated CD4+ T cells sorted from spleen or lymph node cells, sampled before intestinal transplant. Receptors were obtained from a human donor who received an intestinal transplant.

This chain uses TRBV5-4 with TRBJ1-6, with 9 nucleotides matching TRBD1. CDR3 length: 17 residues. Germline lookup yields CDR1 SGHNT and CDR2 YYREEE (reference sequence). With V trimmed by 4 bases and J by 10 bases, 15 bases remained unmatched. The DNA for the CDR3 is TGTGCCAGCAGCCCCTCCCCGGTGACAGGGGGAAAATCACCCCTCCACTTT. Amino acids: CASSPSPVTGGKSPLHF.

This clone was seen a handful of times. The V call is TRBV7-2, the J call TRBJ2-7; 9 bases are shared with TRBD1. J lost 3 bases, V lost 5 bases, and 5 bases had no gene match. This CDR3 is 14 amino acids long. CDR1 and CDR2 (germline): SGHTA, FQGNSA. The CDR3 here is CASSPGQGFYEQYF. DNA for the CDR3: TGTGCCAGCAGCCCGGGACAGGGTTTCTACGAGCAGTACTTC.

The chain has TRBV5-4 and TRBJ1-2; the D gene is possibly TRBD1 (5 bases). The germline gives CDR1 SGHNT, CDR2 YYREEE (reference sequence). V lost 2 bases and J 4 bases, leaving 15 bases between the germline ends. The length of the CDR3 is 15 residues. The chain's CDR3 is CASSLDGRVSYGYTF. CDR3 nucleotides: TGTGCCAGCAGCTTAGACGGCAGGGTATCCTATGGCTACACCTTC.

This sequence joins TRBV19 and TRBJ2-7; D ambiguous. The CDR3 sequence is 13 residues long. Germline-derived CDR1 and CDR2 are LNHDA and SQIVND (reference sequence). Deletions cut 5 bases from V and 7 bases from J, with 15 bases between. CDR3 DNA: TGTGCCAGTAGTTACCCAACCCCGGAGGAGCAGTACTTC. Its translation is CASSYPTPEEQYF.

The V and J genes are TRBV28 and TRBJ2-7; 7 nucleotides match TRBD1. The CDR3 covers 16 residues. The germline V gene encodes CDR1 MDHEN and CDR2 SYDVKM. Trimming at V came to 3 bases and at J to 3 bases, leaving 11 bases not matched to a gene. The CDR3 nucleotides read TGTGCCAGCAGTTTTACGCGAGGGACAGCATACTACGAGCAGTACTTC. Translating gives CASSFTRGTAYYEQYF.

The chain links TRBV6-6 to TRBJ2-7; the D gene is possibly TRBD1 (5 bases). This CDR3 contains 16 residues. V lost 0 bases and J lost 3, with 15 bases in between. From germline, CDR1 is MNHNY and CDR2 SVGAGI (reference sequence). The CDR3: CASSYSGSGIFYEQYF. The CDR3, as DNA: TGTGCCAGCAGTTACTCTGGTTCAGGGATTTTCTACGAGCAGTACTTC.

CDR3 sequence (DNA): TGTGCCTGGGGCCCCGGCAGGGGGAACACTGAAGCTTTCTTT. This translates into CAWGPGRGNTEAFF. The chain carries TRBV30 and TRBJ1-1; D is possibly TRBD1 (6 bases). V was shortened by 5 bases and J by 1 base, with 14 bases between the two germline ends. The germline CDR1 and CDR2 sequences are GTSNPN and SVGIG (reference sequence). This CDR3 is built from 14 residues.

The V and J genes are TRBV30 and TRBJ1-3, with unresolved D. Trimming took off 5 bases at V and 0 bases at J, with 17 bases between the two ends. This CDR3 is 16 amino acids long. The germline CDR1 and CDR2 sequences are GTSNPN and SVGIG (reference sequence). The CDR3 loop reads CAWDQPRLSSGNTIYF. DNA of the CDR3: TGTGCCTGGGACCAACCCAGGTTAAGCTCTGGAAACACCATATATTTT.

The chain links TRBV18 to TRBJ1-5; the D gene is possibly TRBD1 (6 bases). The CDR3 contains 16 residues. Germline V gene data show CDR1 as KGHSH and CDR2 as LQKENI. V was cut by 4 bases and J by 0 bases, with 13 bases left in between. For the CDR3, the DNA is TGTGCCAGCTCACTCGACAGGCTCCATAGCAATCAGCCCCAGCATTTT. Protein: CASSLDRLHSNQPQHF.

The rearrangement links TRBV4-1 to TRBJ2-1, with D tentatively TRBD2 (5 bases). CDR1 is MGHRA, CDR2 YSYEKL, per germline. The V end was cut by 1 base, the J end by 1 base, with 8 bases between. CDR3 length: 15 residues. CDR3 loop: CASSQVTSSYNEQFF. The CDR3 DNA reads TGCGCCAGCAGCCAAGTAACTAGTTCCTACAATGAGCAGTTCTTC.

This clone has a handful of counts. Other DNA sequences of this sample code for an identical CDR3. The CDR3 is CASSERVYEQYF. The CDR3 nucleotides are TGTGCCAGCAGTGAACGCGTTTACGAGCAGTACTTC. The rearrangement joins TRBV6-1 to TRBJ2-7; D is unclear. The germline V gene encodes CDR1 MNHNS and CDR2 SASEGT. V lost 2 bases to trimming and J lost 4 bases, with 6 bases between them. CDR3 size: 12 residues.

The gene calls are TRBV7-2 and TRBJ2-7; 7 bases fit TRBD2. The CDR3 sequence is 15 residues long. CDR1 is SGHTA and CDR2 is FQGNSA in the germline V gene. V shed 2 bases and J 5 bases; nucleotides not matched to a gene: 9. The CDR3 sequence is CASSLNSGKSNEQYF. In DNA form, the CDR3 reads TGTGCCAGCAGCTTAAACAGCGGGAAAAGTAACGAGCAGTACTTC.

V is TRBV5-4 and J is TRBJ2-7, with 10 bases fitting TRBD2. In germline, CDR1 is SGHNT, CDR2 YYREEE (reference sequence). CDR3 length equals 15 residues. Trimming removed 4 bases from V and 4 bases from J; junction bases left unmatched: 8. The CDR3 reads CASSVRAGGPYEQYF. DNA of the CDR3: TGTGCCAGCAGCGTACGAGCGGGAGGGCCTTACGAGCAGTACTTC.

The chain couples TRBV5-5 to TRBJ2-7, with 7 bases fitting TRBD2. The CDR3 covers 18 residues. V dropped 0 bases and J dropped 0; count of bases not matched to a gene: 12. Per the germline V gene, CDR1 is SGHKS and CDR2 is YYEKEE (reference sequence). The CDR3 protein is CASSLEGAGRASSYEQYF. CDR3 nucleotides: TGTGCCAGCAGCTTGGAGGGCGCAGGGAGGGCAAGCTCCTACGAGCAGTACTTC.

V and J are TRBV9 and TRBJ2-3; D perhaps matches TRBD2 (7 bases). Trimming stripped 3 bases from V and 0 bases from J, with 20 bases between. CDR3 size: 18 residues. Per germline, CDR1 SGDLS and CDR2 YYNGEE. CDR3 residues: CASSGRSGGGFSTDTQYF. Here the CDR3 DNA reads TGTGCCAGCAGCGGAAGGTCGGGGGGCGGTTTCAGCACAGATACGCAGTATTTT.

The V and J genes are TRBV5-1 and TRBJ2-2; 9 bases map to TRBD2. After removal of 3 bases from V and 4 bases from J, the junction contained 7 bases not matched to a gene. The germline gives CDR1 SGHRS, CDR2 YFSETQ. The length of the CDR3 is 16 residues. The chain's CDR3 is CASSSSAGGPTGELFF. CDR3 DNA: TGCGCCAGCAGCTCCTCAGCGGGAGGTCCCACCGGGGAGCTGTTTTTT.

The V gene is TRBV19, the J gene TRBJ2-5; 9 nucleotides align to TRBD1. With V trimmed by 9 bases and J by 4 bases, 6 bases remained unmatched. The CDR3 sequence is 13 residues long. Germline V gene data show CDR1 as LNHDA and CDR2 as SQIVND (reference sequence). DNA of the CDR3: TGTGCCAGCCGACGGGGACAGGGAGAGACCCAGTACTTC. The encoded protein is CASRRGQGETQYF.

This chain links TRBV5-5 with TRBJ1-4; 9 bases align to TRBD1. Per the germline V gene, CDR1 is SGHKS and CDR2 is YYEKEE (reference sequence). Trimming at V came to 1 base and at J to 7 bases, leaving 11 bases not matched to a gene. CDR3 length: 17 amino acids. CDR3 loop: CASSLNRDRVLGEKLFF. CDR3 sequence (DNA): TGTGCCAGCAGCTTGAATCGGGACAGGGTATTGGGTGAAAAACTGTTTTTT. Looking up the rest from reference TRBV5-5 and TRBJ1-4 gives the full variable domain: DAGVTQSPTHLIKTRGQQVTLRCSPISGHKSVSWYQQVLGQGPQFIFQYYEKEERGRGNFPDRFSARQFPNYSSELNVNALLLGDSALYLCASSLNRDRVLGEKLFFGSGTQLSVL.

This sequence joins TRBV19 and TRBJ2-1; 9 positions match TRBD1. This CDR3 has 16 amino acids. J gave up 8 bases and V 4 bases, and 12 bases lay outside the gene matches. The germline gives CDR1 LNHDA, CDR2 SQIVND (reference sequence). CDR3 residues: CASSTWTGVTTDEQFF. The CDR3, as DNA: TGTGCCAGTAGTACTTGGACAGGGGTAACTACCGATGAGCAGTTCTTC.

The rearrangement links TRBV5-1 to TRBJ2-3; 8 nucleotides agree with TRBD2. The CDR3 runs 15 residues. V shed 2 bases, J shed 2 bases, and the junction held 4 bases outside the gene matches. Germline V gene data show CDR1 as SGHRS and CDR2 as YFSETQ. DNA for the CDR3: TGCGCCAGCAGCTTAAAAGCGGGAGTCACAGATACGCAGTATTTT. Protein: CASSLKAGVTDTQYF.

The CDR3 DNA reads TGTGCCAGCAGCGACCGGACAGGGGGGTATGGCTACACCTTC. Protein product: CASSDRTGGYGYTF. The chain combines TRBV7-9 with TRBJ1-2; TRBD1 matches at 10 bases. The CDR3 is 14 amino acids. The germline V gene has CDR1 SEHNR and CDR2 FQNEAQ (reference sequence). The ends lost 5 bases at V and 5 bases at J; junction bases unmatched: 5.

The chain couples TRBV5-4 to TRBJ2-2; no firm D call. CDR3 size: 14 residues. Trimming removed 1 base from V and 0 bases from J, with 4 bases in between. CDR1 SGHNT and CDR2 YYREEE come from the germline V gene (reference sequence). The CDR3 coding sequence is TGTGCCAGCAGCTTGATTACGAACACCGGGGAGCTGTTTTTT. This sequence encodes CASSLITNTGELFF. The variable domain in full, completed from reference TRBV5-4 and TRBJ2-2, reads ETGVTQSPTHLIKTRGQQVTLRCSSQSGHNTVSWYQQALGQGPQFIFQYYREEENGRGNFPPRFSGLQFPNYSSELNVNALELDDSALYLCASSLITNTGELFFGEGSRLTVL.

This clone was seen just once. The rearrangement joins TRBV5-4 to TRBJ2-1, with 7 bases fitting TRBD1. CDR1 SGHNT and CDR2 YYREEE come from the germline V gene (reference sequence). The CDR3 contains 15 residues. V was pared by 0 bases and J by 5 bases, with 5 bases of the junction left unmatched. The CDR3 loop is CASSLVRTGNNEQFF. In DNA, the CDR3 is TGTGCCAGCAGCTTGGTCAGGACAGGCAACAATGAGCAGTTCTTC.

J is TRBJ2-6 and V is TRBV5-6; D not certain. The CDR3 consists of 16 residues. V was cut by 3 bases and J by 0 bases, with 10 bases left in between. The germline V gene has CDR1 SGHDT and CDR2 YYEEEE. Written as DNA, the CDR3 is TGTGCCAGCAGCTACTACCGGAGCTCTGGGGCCAACGTCCTGACTTTC. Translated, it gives CASSYYRSSGANVLTF.

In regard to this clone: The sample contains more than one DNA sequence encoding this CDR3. This CDR3 is CASNPLGAGFYTF. CDR3 in DNA: TGTGCCAGCAACCCCCTCGGGGCGGGATTCTACACCTTC. The chain couples TRBV18 to TRBJ1-2; D is possibly TRBD1 (5 bases). This CDR3 spans 13 amino acids. Germline CDR1 reads KGHSH; CDR2 reads LQKENI. Deletions cut 8 bases from V and 10 bases from J, with 20 bases between. Combining the CDR3 with reference TRBV18 and TRBJ1-2 gives the whole variable domain NAGVMQNPRHLVRRRGQEARLRCSPMKGHSHVYWYRQLPEEGLKFMVYLQKENIIDESGMPKERFSAEFPKEGPSILRIQQVVRGDSAAYFCASNPLGAGFYTFGSGTRLTVV.

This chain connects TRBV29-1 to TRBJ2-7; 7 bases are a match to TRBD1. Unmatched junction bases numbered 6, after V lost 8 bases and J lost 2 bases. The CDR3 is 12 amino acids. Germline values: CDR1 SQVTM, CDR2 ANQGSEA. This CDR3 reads CSLQGITYEQYF. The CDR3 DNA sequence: TGCAGCTTACAGGGGATTACCTACGAGCAGTACTTC.

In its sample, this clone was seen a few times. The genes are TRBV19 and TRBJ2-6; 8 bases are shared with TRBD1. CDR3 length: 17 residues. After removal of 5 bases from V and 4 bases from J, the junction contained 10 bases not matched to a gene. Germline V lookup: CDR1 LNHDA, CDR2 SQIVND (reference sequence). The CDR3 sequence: CASSRDRMSVGANVLTF. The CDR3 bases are TGTGCCAGTAGTCGGGACAGGATGTCGGTGGGGGCCAACGTCCTGACTTTC. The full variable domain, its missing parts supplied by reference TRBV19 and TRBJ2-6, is DGGITQSPKYLFRKEGQNVTLSCEQNLNHDAMYWYRQDPGQGLRLIYYSQIVNDFQKGDIAEGYSVSREKKESFPLTVTSAQKNPTAFYLCASSRDRMSVGANVLTFGAGSRLTVL.

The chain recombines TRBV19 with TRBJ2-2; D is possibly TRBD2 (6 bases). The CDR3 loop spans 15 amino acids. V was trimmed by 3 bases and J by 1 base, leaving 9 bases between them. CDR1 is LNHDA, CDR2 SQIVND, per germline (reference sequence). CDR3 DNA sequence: TGTGCCAGTAGTATCTCCGGGGGGAACACCGGGGAGCTGTTTTTT. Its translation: CASSISGGNTGELFF.

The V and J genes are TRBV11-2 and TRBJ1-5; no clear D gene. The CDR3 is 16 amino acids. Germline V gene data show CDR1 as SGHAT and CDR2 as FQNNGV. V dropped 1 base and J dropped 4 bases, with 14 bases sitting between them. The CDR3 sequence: CASSLVAGEINQPQHF. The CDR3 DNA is TGTGCCAGCAGCTTAGTAGCCGGTGAAATAAATCAGCCCCAGCATTTT.

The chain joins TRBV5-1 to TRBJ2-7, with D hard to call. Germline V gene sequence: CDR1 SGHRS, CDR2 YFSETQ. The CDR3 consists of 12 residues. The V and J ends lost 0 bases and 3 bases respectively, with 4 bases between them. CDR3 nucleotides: TGCGCCAGCAGCTTGGGCGGCTACGAGCAGTACTTC. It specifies CASSLGGYEQYF.